Listed below are T cell receptor beta chains from one sample, sequenced in a study of T cell responses to AZD1222 COVID-19 vaccine. Produced via immunoSEQ multiplex PCR; TCRdb's table is partial and in-frame only. The table records about 120,000 clones, over 75% of them present only once. Specimen: peripheral blood, collected on day 0 of AZD1222 vaccination. These receptors came from an adult in good health. Both conserved end residues are part of each CDR3. The D gene is left open where the match is weak. The size entry is marked missing in some rows and otherwise reads once, few, many or a size class.

d_call: NA; clone_size: NA; j_call: TRBJ2-7; v_call: TRBV2; cdr3_aa: CASLTGHRYEQYF; cdr3_nt: TGTGCCAGCCTCACCGGACACCGCTACGAGCAGTACTTC
d_call: TRBD1; clone_size: NA; j_call: TRBJ1-2; v_call: TRBV28; cdr3_aa: CAITGTGGAYGYTF; cdr3_nt: TGTGCCATCACAGGGACAGGGGGAGCCTATGGCTACACCTTC
d_call: NA; clone_size: NA; j_call: TRBJ1-1; v_call: TRBV5-1; cdr3_aa: CASSLVVAGEDFF; cdr3_nt: TGCGCCAGCAGCTTGGTGGTGGCGGGGGAGGACTTCTTT
d_call: TRBD1; clone_size: once; j_call: TRBJ1-2; v_call: TRBV12-3/TRBV12-4; cdr3_aa: CASSQDRGYGYTF; cdr3_nt: TGTGCCAGCAGCCAGGACAGGGGTTATGGCTACACCTTC
d_call: NA; clone_size: NA; j_call: TRBJ1-2; v_call: TRBV2; cdr3_aa: CASSANEYGYTF; cdr3_nt: TGTGCCAGCAGTGCTAACGAGTATGGCTACACCTTC
d_call: NA; clone_size: NA; j_call: TRBJ2-3; v_call: TRBV11-2; cdr3_aa: CASSVRDDTDTQYF; cdr3_nt: TGTGCCAGCAGCGTCCGGGACGACACAGATACGCAGTATTTT
d_call: NA; clone_size: NA; j_call: TRBJ1-2; v_call: TRBV4-1; cdr3_aa: CASSSASQDPNYGYTF; cdr3_nt: TGCGCCAGCAGCTCCGCCAGCCAGGACCCTAACTATGGCTACACCTTC
d_call: NA; clone_size: NA; j_call: TRBJ2-7; v_call: TRBV3-1/TRBV3-2; cdr3_aa: CASSLSVGQALGSYEQYF; cdr3_nt: TGTGCCAGCAGCCTCTCAGTAGGGCAGGCCCTTGGGTCCTACGAGCAGTACTTC
d_call: TRBD1; clone_size: NA; j_call: TRBJ1-1; v_call: TRBV20-1; cdr3_aa: CSASWTGLDPEAFF; cdr3_nt: TGCAGTGCTAGTTGGACAGGGCTTGACCCTGAAGCTTTCTTT
d_call: NA; clone_size: NA; j_call: TRBJ1-2; v_call: TRBV14; cdr3_aa: CASSQDGGGYYGYTF; cdr3_nt: TGTGCCAGCAGTCAGGACGGAGGAGGTTACTATGGCTACACCTTC
d_call: NA; clone_size: NA; j_call: TRBJ2-3; v_call: TRBV4-1; cdr3_aa: CASSQEGLPADTQYF; cdr3_nt: TGCGCCAGCAGCCAAGAAGGACTGCCCGCAGATACGCAGTATTTT